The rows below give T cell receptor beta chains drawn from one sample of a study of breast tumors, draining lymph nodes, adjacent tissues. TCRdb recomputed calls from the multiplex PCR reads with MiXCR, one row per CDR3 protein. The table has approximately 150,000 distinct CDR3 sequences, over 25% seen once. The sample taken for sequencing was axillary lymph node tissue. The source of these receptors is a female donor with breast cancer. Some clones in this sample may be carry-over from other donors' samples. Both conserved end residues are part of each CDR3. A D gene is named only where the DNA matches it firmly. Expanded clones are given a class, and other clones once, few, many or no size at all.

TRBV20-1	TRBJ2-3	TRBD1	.	TGCAGTGCTAGAAAAGGGACAGGAAGCACCGATACGCAGTATTTT	CSARKGTGSTDTQYF
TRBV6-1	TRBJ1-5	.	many	TGTGCCAGCCGACAGGTTAGAAATCAGCCCCAGCATTTT	CASRQVRNQPQHF
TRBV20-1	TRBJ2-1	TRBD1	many	TGCAGTGCTGGGGACAGCGGTATAAACAATGAGCAGTTCTTC	CSAGDSGINNEQFF
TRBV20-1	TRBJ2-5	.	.	TGCAGTCCAAGGGGGGGGGATACGCAGTCCTTC	CSPRGGDTQSF
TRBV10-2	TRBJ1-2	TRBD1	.	TGCGCCAGCGGGTGGACAGGGGATGGCTACACCTTC	CASGWTGDGYTF
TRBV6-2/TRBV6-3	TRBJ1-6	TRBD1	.	TGTGCCAGCAGTTCCGGGACAGGGGGTTCACCCCTCCACTTT	CASSSGTGGSPLHF
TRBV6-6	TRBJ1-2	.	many	TGTGCCAGCAGTCCCTCGGGACAAAGATCCTATGGCTACACCTTC	CASSPSGQRSYGYTF
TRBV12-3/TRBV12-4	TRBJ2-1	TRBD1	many	TGTGCCAGCAGTCGTGGGACAGGAGGTAATGAGCAGTTCTTC	CASSRGTGGNEQFF
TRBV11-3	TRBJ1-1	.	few	TGTGCCAGCAGCTTTGATATAGCTAGCGTTGGCACTGAAGCTTTCTTT	CASSFDIASVGTEAFF
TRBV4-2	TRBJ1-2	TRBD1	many	TGCGCCAGCAGCCAATCCAGGGGGGCTAACTATGGCTACACCTTC	CASSQSRGANYGYTF
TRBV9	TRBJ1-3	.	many	TGTGCCAGCAGCCCAACAGGGCTAGGGAACACCATATATTTT	CASSPTGLGNTIYF
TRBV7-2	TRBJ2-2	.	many	TGTGCCAGCAGCTTAAGGGGTACCGGGGAGCTGTTTTTT	CASSLRGTGELFF
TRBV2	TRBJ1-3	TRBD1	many	TGTGCCAGCAGTACCGGGACAGCGGGAAACACCATATATTTT	CASSTGTAGNTIYF
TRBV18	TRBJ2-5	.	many	TGTGCCAGCTCACCGGCCTCCGCTCAAGAGACCCAGTACTTC	CASSPASAQETQYF
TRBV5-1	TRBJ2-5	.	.	TGCGCCAGCAGTGGAGGTCCAGTTCAAGAGACCCAGTACTTC	CASSGGPVQETQYF
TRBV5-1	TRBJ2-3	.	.	TGCGCCAGCAGCCGTCCGGCGCAGTATTTT	CASSRPAQYF
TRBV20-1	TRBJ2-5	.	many	TGCAGTGCTAGAGCTCATAGTGGGAGCCAAGAGACCCAGTACTTC	CSARAHSGSQETQYF
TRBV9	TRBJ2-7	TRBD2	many	TGTGCCAGCAGCGTAGACGGGGGGTCCTACGAGCAGTACTTC	CASSVDGGSYEQYF
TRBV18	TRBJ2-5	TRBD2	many	TGTGCCAGCTCACCAGAACTAGCGGGACAAGAGACCCAGTACTTC	CASSPELAGQETQYF
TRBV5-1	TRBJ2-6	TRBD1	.	TGCGCCAGCAGCGTAACAGGGGCAGGTGGGGCCAACGTCCTGACTTTC	CASSVTGAGGANVLTF
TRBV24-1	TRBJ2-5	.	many	TGTGCCACCTCAGATGGGGCGCAAGAGACCCAGTACTTC	CATSDGAQETQYF
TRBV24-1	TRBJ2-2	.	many	TGTGCCACCAGCGAGGCTGGGGGGCCAAACACCGGGGAGCTGTTTTTT	CATSEAGGPNTGELFF
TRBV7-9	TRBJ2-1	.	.	.	CASSFYICSARDLGGTNEQFF
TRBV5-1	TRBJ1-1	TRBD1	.	TGCGCCAGCAGCTTGACAGGGGACAGGGGCGCTTTCTTT	CASSLTGDRGAFF
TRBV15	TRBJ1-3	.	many	TGTGCCACCAGCAGAGTTGGAGTCCGTCGTTCTGGAAACACCATATATTTT	CATSRVGVRRSGNTIYF
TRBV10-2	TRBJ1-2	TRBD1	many	TGCGCCAGCAGCCCCAGACAGGGCTATGGCTACACCTTC	CASSPRQGYGYTF
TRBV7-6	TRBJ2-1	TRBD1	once	TGTGCCAGCAACTTAGGGGGCAGGCACTCCTACAATGAGCAGTTCTTC	CASNLGGRHSYNEQFF
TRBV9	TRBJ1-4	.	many	TGTGCCAGCAGCGAGACGGGGACTGCAACTAATGAAAAACTGTTTTTT	CASSETGTATNEKLFF
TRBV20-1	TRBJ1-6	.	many	TGCAGTGCTAGACCTCGGGCAGGGGACTATAATTCACCCCTCCACTTT	CSARPRAGDYNSPLHF
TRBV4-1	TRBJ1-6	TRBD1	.	TGCGCCAGCAGCCAAGTATGGGACAGGGGAAATTCACCCCTCCACTTT	CASSQVWDRGNSPLHF
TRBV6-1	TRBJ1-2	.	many	TGTGCCAGCAGTGAAGAAGAATGGACAGTCTATGGCTACACCTTC	CASSEEEWTVYGYTF
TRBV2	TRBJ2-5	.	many	TGTGCCAGCAGTACCCCGTTCGGGGGAGAGACCCAGTACTTC	CASSTPFGGETQYF
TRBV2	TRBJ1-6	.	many	TGTGCCAGCAAGGTTGCAGGTAGTTCACCCCTCCACTTT	CASKVAGSSPLHF
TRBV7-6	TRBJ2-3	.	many	TGTGCCAGCAGCAGTCTCACAGATACGCAGTATTTT	CASSSLTDTQYF
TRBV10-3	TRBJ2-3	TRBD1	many	TGTGCCATCAGTGATATAGGGGGCCCACTGTATACGCAGTATTTT	CAISDIGGPLYTQYF
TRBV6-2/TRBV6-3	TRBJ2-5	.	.	TGTGCCAGCAGTTATACAATCCAGCTTCAAGAGACCCAGTACTTC	CASSYTIQLQETQYF
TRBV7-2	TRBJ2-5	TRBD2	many	TGTGCCAGCAGCCCACCGGGACTAGCGGGGGGGCAAGAGCCCCAGTACTTC	CASSPPGLAGGQEPQYF
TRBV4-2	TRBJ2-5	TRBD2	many	TGTGCCAGCAGCACCCTAGCGGGGGGGCCGGAGACCCAGTACTTC	CASSTLAGGPETQYF
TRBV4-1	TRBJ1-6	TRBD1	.	TGCGCCAGCAGCCGTGACCGGGACAGGTATTCACCCCTCCACTTT	CASSRDRDRYSPLHF
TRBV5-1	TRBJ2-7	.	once	TGCGCCAGCAGCTTGCGGTCCCTCTCCTACGAGCAGTACTTC	CASSLRSLSYEQYF
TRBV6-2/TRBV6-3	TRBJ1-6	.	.	TGTGCTGCCTCCTGGGCGGGGGGGAGTGGTTCACCCCTCCACTTT	CAASWAGGSGSPLHF
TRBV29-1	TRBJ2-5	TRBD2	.	TGCAGCGCCAGGACTAGCCACCGGGGTCAAGAGACCCAGTACTTC	CSARTSHRGQETQYF
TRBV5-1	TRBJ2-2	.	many	TGCGCCAGCAGCCCATCAGGGAACACCGGGGAGCTGTTTTTT	CASSPSGNTGELFF
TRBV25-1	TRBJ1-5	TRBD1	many	TGTGCCAGCAGAGGGCAGGGGGATCAGCCCCAGCATTTT	CASRGQGDQPQHF
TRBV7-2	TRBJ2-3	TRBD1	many	TGTGCCAGCAGCACCGGGACAGGGGGCGCAGTGGATACGCAGTATTTT	CASSTGTGGAVDTQYF
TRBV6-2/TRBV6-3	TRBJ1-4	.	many	TGTGCCAGCAGTCGCTCCGGGGGTGGCGGTGAAAAACTGTTTTTT	CASSRSGGGGEKLFF